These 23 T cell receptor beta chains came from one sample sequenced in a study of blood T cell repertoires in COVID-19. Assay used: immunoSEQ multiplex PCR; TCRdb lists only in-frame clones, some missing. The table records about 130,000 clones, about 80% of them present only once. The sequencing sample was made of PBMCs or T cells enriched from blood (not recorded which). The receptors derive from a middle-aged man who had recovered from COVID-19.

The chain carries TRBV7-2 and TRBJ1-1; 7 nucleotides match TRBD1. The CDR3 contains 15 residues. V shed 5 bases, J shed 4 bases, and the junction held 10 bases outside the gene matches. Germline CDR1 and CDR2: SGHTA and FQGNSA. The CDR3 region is CASSVNRGEATEAFF. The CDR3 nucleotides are TGTGCCAGCAGCGTCAACAGGGGTGAGGCCACTGAAGCTTTCTTT.

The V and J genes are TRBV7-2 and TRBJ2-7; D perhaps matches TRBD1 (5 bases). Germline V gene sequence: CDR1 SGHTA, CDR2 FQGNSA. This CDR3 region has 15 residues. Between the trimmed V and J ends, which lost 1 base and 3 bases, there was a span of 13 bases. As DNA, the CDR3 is TGTGCCAGCAGCTTAGTCCCAGGGAAGGACTACGAGCAGTACTTC. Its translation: CASSLVPGKDYEQYF.

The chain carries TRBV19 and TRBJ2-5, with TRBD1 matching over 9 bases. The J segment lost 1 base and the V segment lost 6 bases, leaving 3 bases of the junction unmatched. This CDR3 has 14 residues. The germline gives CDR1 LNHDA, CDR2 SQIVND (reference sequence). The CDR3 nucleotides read TGTGCCAGTAGCACGACAGGGGGCCAAGAGACCCAGTACTTC. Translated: CASSTTGGQETQYF.

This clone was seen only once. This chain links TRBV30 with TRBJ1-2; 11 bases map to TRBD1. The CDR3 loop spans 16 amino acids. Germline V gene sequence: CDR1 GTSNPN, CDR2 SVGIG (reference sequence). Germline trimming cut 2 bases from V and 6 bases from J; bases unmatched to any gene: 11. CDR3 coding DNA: TGTGCCTGGAGTTGGGGAGGAGGGACAGGGGGAAATGGCTACACCTTC. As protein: CAWSWGGGTGGNGYTF.

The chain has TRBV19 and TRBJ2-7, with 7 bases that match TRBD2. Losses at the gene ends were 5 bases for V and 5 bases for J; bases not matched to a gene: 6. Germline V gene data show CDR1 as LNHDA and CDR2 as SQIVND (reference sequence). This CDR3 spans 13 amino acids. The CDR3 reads CASSLAGTHEQYF. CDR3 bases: TGTGCCAGTAGTTTAGCGGGTACCCACGAGCAGTACTTC.

The CDR3 protein is CASSADHRTSSSYNEQFF. CDR3 DNA: TGTGCCAGCAGCGCGGACCATAGGACTTCCAGCTCCTACAATGAGCAGTTCTTC. The rearrangement links TRBV9 to TRBJ2-1; possibly TRBD2 for D (5 bases). Germline assignment: CDR1 SGDLS and CDR2 YYNGEE. The V gene lost 3 bases and the J gene lost 0 bases, with 19 bases spanning the gap. The CDR3 is made up of 18 amino acids.

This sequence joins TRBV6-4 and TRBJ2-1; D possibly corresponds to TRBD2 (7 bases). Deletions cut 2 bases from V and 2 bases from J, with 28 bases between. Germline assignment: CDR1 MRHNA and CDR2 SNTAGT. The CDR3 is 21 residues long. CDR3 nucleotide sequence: TGTGCCAGCAGTGACCGGGAAGGTCGCGGGGGCTTTTTGAACCCCTACAATGAGCAGTTCTTC. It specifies CASSDREGRGGFLNPYNEQFF.

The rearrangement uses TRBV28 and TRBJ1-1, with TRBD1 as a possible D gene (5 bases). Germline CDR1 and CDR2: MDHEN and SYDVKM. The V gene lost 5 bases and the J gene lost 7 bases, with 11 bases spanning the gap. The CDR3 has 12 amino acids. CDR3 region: CASSRATGEAFF. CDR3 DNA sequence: TGTGCCAGCAGTAGGGCCACAGGTGAAGCTTTCTTT.

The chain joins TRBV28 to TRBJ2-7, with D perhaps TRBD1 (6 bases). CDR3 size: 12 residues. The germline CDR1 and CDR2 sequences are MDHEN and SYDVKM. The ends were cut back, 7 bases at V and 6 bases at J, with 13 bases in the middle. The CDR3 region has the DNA TGTGCCAGCACCCTGCCCAGGGGCGAGCAGTACTTC. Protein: CASTLPRGEQYF.

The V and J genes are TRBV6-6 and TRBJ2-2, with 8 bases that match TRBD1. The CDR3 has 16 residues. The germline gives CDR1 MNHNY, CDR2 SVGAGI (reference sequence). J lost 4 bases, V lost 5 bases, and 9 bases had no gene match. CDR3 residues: CASSPGQGEGTGELFF. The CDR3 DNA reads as TGTGCCAGCAGTCCCGGACAGGGAGAGGGCACCGGGGAGCTGTTTTTT.

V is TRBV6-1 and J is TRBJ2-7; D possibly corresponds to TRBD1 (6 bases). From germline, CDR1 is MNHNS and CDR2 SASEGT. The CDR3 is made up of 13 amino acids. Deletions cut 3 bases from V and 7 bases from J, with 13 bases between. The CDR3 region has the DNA TGTGCCAGCAGTGATGGCAGGGGCGGGGAGCAGTACTTC. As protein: CASSDGRGGEQYF.

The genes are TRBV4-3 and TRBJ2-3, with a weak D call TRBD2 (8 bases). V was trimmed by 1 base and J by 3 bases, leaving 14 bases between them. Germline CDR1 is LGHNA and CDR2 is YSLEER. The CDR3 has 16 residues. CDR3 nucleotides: TGCGCCAGCAGCCAAGGAGGGGGCGGGGGGACAGATACGCAGTATTTT. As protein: CASSQGGGGGTDTQYF.

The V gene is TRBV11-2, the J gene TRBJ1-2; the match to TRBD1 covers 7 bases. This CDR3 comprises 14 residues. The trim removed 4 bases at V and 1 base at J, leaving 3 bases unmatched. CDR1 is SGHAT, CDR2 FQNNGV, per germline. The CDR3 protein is CASSSDRSNYGYTF. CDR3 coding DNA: TGTGCCAGCAGCTCGGACAGGAGTAACTATGGCTACACCTTC.

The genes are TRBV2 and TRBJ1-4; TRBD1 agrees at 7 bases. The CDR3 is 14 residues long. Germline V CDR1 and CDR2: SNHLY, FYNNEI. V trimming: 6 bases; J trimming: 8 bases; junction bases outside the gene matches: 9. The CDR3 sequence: CASRPGQLWEKLFF. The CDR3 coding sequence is TGTGCCAGCAGGCCGGGACAGCTGTGGGAAAAACTGTTTTTT. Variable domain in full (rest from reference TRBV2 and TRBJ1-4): EPEVTQTPSHQVTQMGQEVILRCVPISNHLYFYWYRQILGQKVEFLVSFYNNEISEKSEIFDDQFSVERPDGSNFTLKIRSTKLEDSAMYFCASRPGQLWEKLFFGSGTQLSVL.

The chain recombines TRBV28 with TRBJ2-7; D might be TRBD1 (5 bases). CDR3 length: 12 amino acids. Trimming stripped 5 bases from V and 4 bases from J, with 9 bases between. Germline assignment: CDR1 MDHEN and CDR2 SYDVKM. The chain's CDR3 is CASSPPGYEQYF. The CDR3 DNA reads TGTGCCAGCAGTCCCCCAGGGTACGAGCAGTACTTC.

CDR3 amino acids: CASSSRTGSTDTQYF. CDR3 bases: TGTGCCAGCAGCTCCAGGACAGGGAGCACAGATACGCAGTATTTT. The chain employs TRBV9 and TRBJ2-3; 8 bases line up with TRBD1. Per the germline V gene, CDR1 is SGDLS and CDR2 is YYNGEE. The CDR3 sequence is 15 residues long. The V and J ends lost 4 bases and 0 bases, in that order; junction bases with no gene match: 4.

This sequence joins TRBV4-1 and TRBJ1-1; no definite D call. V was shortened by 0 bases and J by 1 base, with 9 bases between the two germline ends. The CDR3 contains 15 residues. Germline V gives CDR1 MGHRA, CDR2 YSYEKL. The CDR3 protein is CASSQDQAPNTEAFF. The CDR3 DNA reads TGCGCCAGCAGCCAAGATCAGGCACCGAACACTGAAGCTTTCTTT.

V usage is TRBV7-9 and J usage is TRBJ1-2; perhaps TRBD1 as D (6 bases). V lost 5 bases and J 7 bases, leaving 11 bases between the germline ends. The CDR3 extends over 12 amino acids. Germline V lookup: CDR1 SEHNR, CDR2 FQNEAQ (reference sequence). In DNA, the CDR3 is TGTGCCAGCAGCCCGTCGGACAGTGGCTACACCTTC. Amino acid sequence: CASSPSDSGYTF. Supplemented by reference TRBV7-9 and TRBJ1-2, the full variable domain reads DTGVSQNPRHKITKRGQNVTFRCDPISEHNRLYWYRQTLGQGPEFLTYFQNEAQLEKSRLLSDRFSAERPKGSFSTLEIQRTEQGDSAMYLCASSPSDSGYTFGSGTRLTVV.

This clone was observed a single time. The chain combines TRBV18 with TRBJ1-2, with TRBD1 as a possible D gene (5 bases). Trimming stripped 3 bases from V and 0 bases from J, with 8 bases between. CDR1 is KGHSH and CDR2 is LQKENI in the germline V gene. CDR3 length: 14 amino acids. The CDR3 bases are TGTGCCAGCTCACCGAGACAGCCTAACTATGGCTACACCTTC. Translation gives CASSPRQPNYGYTF.

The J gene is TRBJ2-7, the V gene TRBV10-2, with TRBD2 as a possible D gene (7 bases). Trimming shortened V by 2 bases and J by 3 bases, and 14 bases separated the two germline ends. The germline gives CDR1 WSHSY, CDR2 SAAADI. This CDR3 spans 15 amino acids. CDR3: CASSERGGWYYEQYF. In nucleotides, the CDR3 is TGCGCCAGCAGTGAGAGGGGGGGGTGGTACTACGAGCAGTACTTC.

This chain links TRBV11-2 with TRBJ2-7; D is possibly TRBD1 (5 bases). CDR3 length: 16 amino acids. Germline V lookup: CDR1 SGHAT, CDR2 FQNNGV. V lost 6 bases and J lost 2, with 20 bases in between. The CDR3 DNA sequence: TGTGCCAGCAGACCCTCCCCAGGGATCAGCACCTACGAGCAGTACTTC. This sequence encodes CASRPSPGISTYEQYF.

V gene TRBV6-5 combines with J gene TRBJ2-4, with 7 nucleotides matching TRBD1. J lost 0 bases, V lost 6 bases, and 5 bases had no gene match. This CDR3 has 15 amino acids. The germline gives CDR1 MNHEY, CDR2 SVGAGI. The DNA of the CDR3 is TGTGCCAGCAGACCGGGACAGTTAGCCAAAAACATTCAGTACTTC. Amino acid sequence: CASRPGQLAKNIQYF.

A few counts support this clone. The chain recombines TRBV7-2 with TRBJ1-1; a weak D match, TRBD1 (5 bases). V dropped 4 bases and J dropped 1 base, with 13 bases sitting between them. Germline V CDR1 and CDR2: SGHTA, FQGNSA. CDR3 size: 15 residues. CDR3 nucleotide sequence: TGTGCCAGCAGCTCTCAACAGGCTAGGAACACTGAAGCTTTCTTT. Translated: CASSSQQARNTEAFF.